These 29 T cell receptor beta chains were sequenced from one sample in a study of technical replicates of blood from four donors (TCRdb year 2017). The receptor library was made with the immunoSEQ multiplex PCR assay. Entries here come from immuneACCESS through TCRdb and include only in-frame sequences with V and J called. Some clones fail to appear in such tables; in the studies checked, an unresolved V gene covers under half of the shortfall, and the cause of the remainder is unknown. The sample profile shows roughly 68,000 clones; about 97% of them were found once. Together, the top ten hold about 0.31% of the sample. Material for sequencing was T cells isolated from PBMCs. These receptors originate from a human donor in good health.

The chain uses TRBV7-9 and TRBJ2-1; 8 bases are a match to TRBD2. The germline V gene encodes CDR1 SEHNR and CDR2 FQNEAQ (reference sequence). This CDR3 spans 14 amino acids. V lost 1 base to trimming and J lost 10 bases; unmatched junction nucleotides: 6. The CDR3, as DNA: TGTGCCAGCAGCTTAGTCCAAGCGGGAGAGGAGCAGTTCTTC. This translates into CASSLVQAGEEQFF.

This chain joins TRBV4-3 and TRBJ1-1; TRBD1 might be the D (6 bases). The CDR3 sequence is 17 residues long. Trimming took off 2 bases at V and 0 bases at J, with 16 bases between the two ends. Germline V gene sequence: CDR1 LGHNA, CDR2 YSLEER. This chain's CDR3 is CASSQTITRTVNTEAFF. CDR3 DNA sequence: TGCGCCAGCAGCCAAACTATTACCCGGACAGTGAACACTGAAGCTTTCTTT.

The chain joins TRBV4-1 to TRBJ1-1, with D perhaps matching TRBD1 (5 bases). This CDR3 region has 15 residues. Germline-derived CDR1 and CDR2 are MGHRA and YSYEKL. Trimming shortened V by 3 bases and J by 1 base, and 12 bases separated the two germline ends. CDR3 DNA: TGCGCCAGCAGCCAGTATCAGGGTTGGAACACTGAAGCTTTCTTT. Amino acid sequence: CASSQYQGWNTEAFF.

DNA of the CDR3: TGTGCCAGCAGCCTTGGACAGGGGGCATGGGGCACTGAAGCTTTCTTT. Residues: CASSLGQGAWGTEAFF. The chain uses TRBV5-6 and TRBJ1-1; TRBD1 agrees at 11 bases. The CDR3 is 16 residues long. Germline CDR1 SGHDT, CDR2 YYEEEE. After removal of 4 bases from V and 4 bases from J, the junction contained 9 bases not matched to a gene.

J is TRBJ1-2 and V is TRBV28, with unresolved D. The V and J ends lost 8 bases and 6 bases respectively, with 7 bases between them. This CDR3 region has 10 residues. The germline CDR1 and CDR2 sequences are MDHEN and SYDVKM. The CDR3 DNA reads TGTGCCAGCCACAGAAATGGCTACACCTTC. The encoded protein is CASHRNGYTF.

This chain joins TRBV19 and TRBJ2-7; D uncertain. The CDR3 contains 12 residues. The V gene lost 4 bases and the J gene lost 3 bases, with 7 bases spanning the gap. Germline CDR1 and CDR2: LNHDA and SQIVND (reference sequence). CDR3: CASSNQYYEQYF. The CDR3 coding sequence is TGTGCCAGTAGTAACCAGTACTACGAGCAGTACTTC.

The chain recombines TRBV5-3 with TRBJ2-1; 10 positions match TRBD2. TRBV5-3 is an ORF, and what it does is uncertain. Losses at the gene ends were 5 bases for V and 4 bases for J; bases not matched to a gene: 18. The CDR3 loop spans 19 amino acids. CDR3 bases: TGTGCCAGAAGTGATTCTGGACAGAGCGGGAGGGATTTTTACAATGAGCAGTTCTTC. It codes for CARSDSGQSGRDFYNEQFF.

The chain employs TRBV2 and TRBJ1-1; D ambiguous. Trimming shortened V by 8 bases and J by 6 bases, and 16 bases separated the two germline ends. CDR1 and CDR2 from the germline V gene are SNHLY and FYNNEI. This CDR3 comprises 13 residues. The CDR3 DNA sequence: TGTGCCAGCCGGCCAGGTTATGGGTCTGAAGCTTTCTTT. Its protein is CASRPGYGSEAFF.

The chain is built from TRBV6-5 and TRBJ2-7, with D possibly being TRBD2 (5 bases). The CDR3 has 15 residues. The ends were cut back, 4 bases at V and 2 bases at J, with 15 bases in the middle. Germline lookup yields CDR1 MNHEY and CDR2 SVGAGI. The CDR3 is CASSLWSGAAYEQYF. In nucleotides, the CDR3 is TGTGCCAGCAGTTTATGGTCAGGAGCGGCCTACGAGCAGTACTTC.

This chain connects TRBV10-2 to TRBJ2-7; 7 bases map to TRBD2. This CDR3 region has 15 residues. The trim removed 9 bases at V and 3 bases at J, leaving 14 bases unmatched. The germline V gene encodes CDR1 WSHSY and CDR2 SAAADI. In DNA form, the CDR3 reads TGCGCCAGTGCATACCCTAGCGGAAGTTACTACGAGCAGTACTTC. Its translation: CASAYPSGSYYEQYF.

V gene TRBV7-2 combines with J gene TRBJ2-7; 12 nucleotides line up with TRBD2. Germline CDR1 and CDR2: SGHTA and FQGNSA. The J segment lost 0 bases and the V segment lost 5 bases, leaving 2 bases of the junction unmatched. The CDR3 loop spans 15 amino acids. The CDR3 bases are TGTGCCAGCAGCGCGACTAGCGGGAGCTCCTACGAGCAGTACTTC. Its protein product is CASSATSGSSYEQYF. Filled out from reference TRBV7-2 and TRBJ2-7, the complete variable domain reads GAGVSQSPSNKVTEKGKDVELRCDPISGHTALYWYRQSLGQGLEFLIYFQGNSAPDKSGLPSDRFSAERTGGSVSTLTIQRTQQEDSAVYLCASSATSGSSYEQYFGPGTRLTVT.

This chain connects TRBV18 to TRBJ2-2, with D maybe TRBD1 (5 bases). There are 14 residues in the CDR3. Germline-derived CDR1 and CDR2 are KGHSH and LQKENI. Deletions cut 3 bases from V and 2 bases from J, with 7 bases between. CDR3 bases: TGTGCCAGCTCACCCCAGGGAAACACCGGGGAGCTGTTTTTT. This sequence encodes CASSPQGNTGELFF. The whole variable domain, remainder taken from reference TRBV18 and TRBJ2-2, is NAGVMQNPRHLVRRRGQEARLRCSPMKGHSHVYWYRQLPEEGLKFMVYLQKENIIDESGMPKERFSAEFPKEGPSILRIQQVVRGDSAAYFCASSPQGNTGELFFGEGSRLTVL.

J is TRBJ2-3 and V is TRBV4-3; possible D gene TRBD1, 5 bases. The CDR3 has 14 amino acids. Germline CDR1 LGHNA, CDR2 YSLEER. V lost 3 bases, J lost 6 bases, and 13 bases lay in between. As DNA, the CDR3 is TGCGCCAGCAGCCAGGAGCAGGGCCCGGATACGCAGTATTTT. This encodes CASSQEQGPDTQYF.

This rearrangement joins TRBV9 to TRBJ2-1, with 7 bases aligning to TRBD1. V was pared by 3 bases and J by 8 bases, with 2 bases of the junction left unmatched. This CDR3 region has 12 residues. Germline V gives CDR1 SGDLS, CDR2 YYNGEE. CDR3 nucleotide sequence: TGTGCCAGCAGCGCGACAGGGTATGAGCAGTTCTTC. As protein: CASSATGYEQFF.

The V and J genes are TRBV10-3 and TRBJ2-7; the match to TRBD1 covers 7 bases. The CDR3 loop spans 16 amino acids. Trimming cost V 2 bases and J 0 bases; bases outside gene matches: 7. Germline assignment: CDR1 ENHRY and CDR2 SYGVKD. CDR3 sequence: CAISELIRGSSYEQYF. Here the CDR3 DNA reads TGTGCCATCAGTGAGCTCATCAGGGGGAGCTCCTACGAGCAGTACTTC.

V and J are TRBV6-4 and TRBJ2-3; TRBD1 is a possible D gene (6 bases). Trimming removed 6 bases at V and 5 bases at J, with 9 bases between. CDR3 length equals 12 residues. Germline-derived CDR1 and CDR2 are MRHNA and SNTAGT. The DNA of the CDR3 is TGTGCCAGCAGACCAGGGGAAGATACGCAGTATTTT. This gives the protein CASRPGEDTQYF.

This rearrangement joins TRBV29-1 to TRBJ1-1, with D possibly TRBD1 on 6 matching bases. CDR3 length: 13 residues. V was shortened by 8 bases and J by 3 bases, with 16 bases between the two germline ends. The germline gives CDR1 SQVTM, CDR2 ANQGSEA. In nucleotides, the CDR3 is TGCAGCTATCGGGGGGCTTGGGACACTGAAGCTTTCTTT. It translates to CSYRGAWDTEAFF.

V is TRBV9 and J is TRBJ1-1; 7 nucleotides match TRBD1. Looked up from germline, CDR1 is SGDLS and CDR2 is YYNGEE. J lost 0 bases, V lost 3 bases, and 2 bases had no gene match. The CDR3 is 14 amino acids. Here the CDR3 DNA reads TGTGCCAGCAGCGCGGGACAGCTGAACACTGAAGCTTTCTTT. Its protein product is CASSAGQLNTEAFF.

The chain uses TRBV19 and TRBJ2-2; 13 nucleotides agree with TRBD2. Germline loops: CDR1 LNHDA, CDR2 SQIVND (reference sequence). There are 16 residues in the CDR3. The V gene end was trimmed by 11 bases and the J gene end by 6 bases; junction bases not matched to a gene: 12. The CDR3 here is CAVTSGRAEEAGELFF. The CDR3 DNA is TGTGCCGTCACTAGCGGGAGGGCCGAGGAGGCCGGGGAGCTGTTTTTT.

This chain links TRBV30 with TRBJ1-1, with D unclear. Trimming shortened V by 1 base and J by 3 bases, and 9 bases separated the two germline ends. The germline gives CDR1 GTSNPN, CDR2 SVGIG (reference sequence). The CDR3 is 13 residues long. This chain's CDR3 is CAWSDSIDTEAFF. The CDR3 DNA sequence: TGTGCCTGGAGTGACTCAATTGACACTGAAGCTTTCTTT.

This clone was observed a single time. This chain uses TRBV10-1 with TRBJ2-1; no reliable D call. Trimming shortened V by 3 bases and J by 8 bases, and 5 bases separated the two germline ends. CDR3 size: 11 residues. The V gene's germline CDR1 is WNHNN and CDR2 SYGVQD (reference sequence). This CDR3 is CASSDYYEQFF. CDR3 bases: TGCGCCAGCAGTGACTATTATGAGCAGTTCTTC.

This chain connects TRBV6-1 to TRBJ2-7, with D perhaps TRBD1 (5 bases). This CDR3 has 15 amino acids. V gave up 4 bases and J gave up 4 bases, with 17 bases separating them. Per the germline V gene, CDR1 is MNHNS and CDR2 is SASEGT. The DNA of the CDR3 is TGTGCCAGCAGTGCCTCGACATACAGGCTTTACGAGCAGTACTTC. It yields the protein CASSASTYRLYEQYF.

J is TRBJ1-5 and V is TRBV19, with a weak D call TRBD1 (5 bases). With 3 bases removed from V and 3 bases from J, the gap between germline ends came to 9 bases. CDR3 size: 14 residues. The V gene's germline CDR1 is LNHDA and CDR2 SQIVND (reference sequence). The chain's CDR3 is CASSIQGPNQPQHF. DNA of the CDR3: TGTGCCAGTAGTATCCAGGGCCCCAATCAGCCCCAGCATTTT.

This rearrangement joins TRBV12-5 to TRBJ2-2, with unresolved D. Germline V gene lookup returns CDR1 LGHNT and CDR2 FRNRAP. V was pared by 5 bases and J by 5 bases, with 12 bases between. The CDR3 contains 14 residues. The CDR3 is CASGPQTFTGELFF. CDR3 DNA: TGTGCTAGTGGTCCGCAGACATTTACCGGGGAGCTGTTTTTT.

This chain links TRBV5-1 with TRBJ2-5; TRBD2 matches at 14 bases. The J segment lost 5 bases and the V segment lost 4 bases, leaving 7 bases of the junction unmatched. The germline CDR1 and CDR2 sequences are SGHRS and YFSETQ. CDR3 length equals 16 residues. In DNA form, the CDR3 reads TGCGCCAGCAGCCAGGGACTAGCGGGAGTTATGGAGACCCAGTACTTC. Its protein product is CASSQGLAGVMETQYF.

The rearrangement uses TRBV5-6 and TRBJ2-7, with D possibly matching TRBD1 (5 bases). In germline, CDR1 is SGHDT, CDR2 YYEEEE. V lost 0 bases and J 5 bases, leaving 6 bases between the germline ends. The CDR3 is 12 residues long. In DNA form, the CDR3 reads TGTGCCAGCAGCTTGGGGGGCCACGAGCAGTACTTC. The encoded protein is CASSLGGHEQYF.

The chain is built from TRBV4-1 and TRBJ1-1, with 10 nucleotides matching TRBD1. Trimming took 0 bases from V and 9 from J; bases not matched to a gene: 4. Germline loops: CDR1 MGHRA, CDR2 YSYEKL. There are 14 residues in the CDR3. CDR3 nucleotides: TGCGCCAGCAGCCAAGAGGGGACAGGGGCTAAAGCTTTCTTT. Protein: CASSQEGTGAKAFF.

The V call is TRBV6-5, the J call TRBJ2-7; 11 bases fit TRBD2. After removal of 6 bases from V and 0 bases from J, the junction contained 7 bases not matched to a gene. Germline CDR1 reads MNHEY; CDR2 reads SVGAGI. CDR3 size: 16 residues. The CDR3: CASRYGTSGSSYEQYF. In DNA, the CDR3 is TGTGCCAGCAGGTACGGGACTAGCGGCAGCTCCTACGAGCAGTACTTC.

This clone showed up just once. V and J are TRBV6-1 and TRBJ2-7, with D possibly being TRBD2 (5 bases). CDR1 MNHNS and CDR2 SASEGT come from the germline V gene. The length of the CDR3 is 12 residues. Trimming removed 6 bases at V and 3 bases at J, with 9 bases between. Here the CDR3 DNA reads TGTGCCAGCAGGGCAACTAGCTACGAGCAGTACTTC. Protein: CASRATSYEQYF.